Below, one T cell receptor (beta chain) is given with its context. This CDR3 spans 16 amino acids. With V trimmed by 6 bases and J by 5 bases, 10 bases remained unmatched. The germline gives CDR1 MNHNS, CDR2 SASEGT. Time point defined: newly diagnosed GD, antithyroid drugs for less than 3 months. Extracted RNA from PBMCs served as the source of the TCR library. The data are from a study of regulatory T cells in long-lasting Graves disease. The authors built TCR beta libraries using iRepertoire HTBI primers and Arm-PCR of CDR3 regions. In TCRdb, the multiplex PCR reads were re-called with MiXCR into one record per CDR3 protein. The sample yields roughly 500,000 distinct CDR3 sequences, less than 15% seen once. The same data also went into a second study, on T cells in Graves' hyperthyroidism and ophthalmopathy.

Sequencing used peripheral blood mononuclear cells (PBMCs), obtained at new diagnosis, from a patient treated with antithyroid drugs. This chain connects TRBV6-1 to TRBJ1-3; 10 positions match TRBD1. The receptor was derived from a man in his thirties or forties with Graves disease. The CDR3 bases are TGTGCCAGCAGACCCGTGGAGGGACAGGGGAGAAACACCATATATTTT. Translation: CASRPVEGQGRNTIYF.